This TCR beta chain was found in a study of shared clonotypes between healthy human individuals. Study overall: Every donor yielded three CD4 naive, three CD4 memory, two CD8 naive and one CD8 memory plate.

At a deep level, the assay was run. Per sorted-subset replicate PCR, input was 150 to 250 ng DNA, representing roughly 29,000 T cell genomes. Original processing notes: ImmunoSEQ only sent back junction sequences with no quality scores, so filtering was done differently. Sequenced by immunoSEQ multiplex PCR; TCRdb stores in-frame clones only, minus some. For V, J and clone size, that table is used; D and trimming come from the DNA. The table lists about 690,000 clones, 90% of them singletons, with approximately 35% in the top ten. The material sequenced was memory CD8+ T cells from PBMCs. The subset here: CD45RO+ cells pooled with CCR7-negative TemRA cells. The sequence was collected from a man between 18 and 35 years old in good health. Some clones in this sample may be carry-over from other donors' samples.

The CDR3 region is CASSEGARGTNEKLFF. The CDR3 DNA sequence: TGTGCCAGCAGTGAGGGGGCACGCGGAACTAATGAAAAACTGTTTTTT. The V call is TRBV25-1, the J call TRBJ1-4; D possibly corresponds to TRBD1 (6 bases). The CDR3 consists of 16 residues. Germline CDR1 and CDR2: MGHDK and SYGVNS. V lost 3 bases and J lost 1, with 12 bases in between.